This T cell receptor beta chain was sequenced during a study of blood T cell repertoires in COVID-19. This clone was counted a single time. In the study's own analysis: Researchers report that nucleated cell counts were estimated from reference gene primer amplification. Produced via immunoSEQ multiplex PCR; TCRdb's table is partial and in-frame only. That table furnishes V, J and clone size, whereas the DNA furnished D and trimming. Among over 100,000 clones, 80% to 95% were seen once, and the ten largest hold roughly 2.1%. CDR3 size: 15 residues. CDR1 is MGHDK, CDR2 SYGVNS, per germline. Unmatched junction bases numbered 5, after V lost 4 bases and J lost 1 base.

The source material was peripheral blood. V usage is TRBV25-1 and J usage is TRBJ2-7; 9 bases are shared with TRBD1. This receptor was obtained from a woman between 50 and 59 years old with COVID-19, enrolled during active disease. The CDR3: CASSGLGTGSYEQYF. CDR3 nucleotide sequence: TGTGCCAGCAGTGGGCTGGGGACAGGGTCCTACGAGCAGTACTTC.